The 2 T cell receptor beta chains below all came from one sample that was sequenced in a study of blood T cell repertoires in COVID-19. Sequenced by immunoSEQ multiplex PCR; TCRdb stores in-frame clones only, minus some. The table lists roughly 340,000 clones, around 86% of them singletons. The sample comprised peripheral blood. The source is a woman in her forties or fifties with COVID-19, enrolled during active disease.

The chain combines TRBV19 with TRBJ1-5; TRBD1 is a possible D gene (6 bases). CDR3 size: 14 residues. The germline gives CDR1 LNHDA, CDR2 SQIVND (reference sequence). Trimming pared 5 bases from V and 6 bases from J, leaving 14 bases between. The CDR3, as DNA: TGTGCCAGTAGTTCCAACAGGGATAGTCAGCCCCAGCATTTT. Translation gives CASSSNRDSQPQHF.

The V gene is TRBV7-8, the J gene TRBJ2-7; unclear D gene. Germline V gene data show CDR1 as SGHVS and CDR2 as FQNEAQ. Between the trimmed V and J ends, which lost 3 bases and 0 bases, there was a span of 6 bases. The CDR3 runs 13 residues. The CDR3 here is CASSFSISYEQYF. The CDR3 DNA follows: TGTGCCAGCAGCTTTTCTATCTCCTACGAGCAGTACTTC. Filled out from reference TRBV7-8 and TRBJ2-7, the complete variable domain reads GAGVSQSPRYKVAKRGQDVALRCDPISGHVSLFWYQQALGQGPEFLTYFQNEAQLDKSGLPSDRFFAERPEGSVSTLKIQRTQQEDSAVYLCASSFSISYEQYFGPGTRLTVT.